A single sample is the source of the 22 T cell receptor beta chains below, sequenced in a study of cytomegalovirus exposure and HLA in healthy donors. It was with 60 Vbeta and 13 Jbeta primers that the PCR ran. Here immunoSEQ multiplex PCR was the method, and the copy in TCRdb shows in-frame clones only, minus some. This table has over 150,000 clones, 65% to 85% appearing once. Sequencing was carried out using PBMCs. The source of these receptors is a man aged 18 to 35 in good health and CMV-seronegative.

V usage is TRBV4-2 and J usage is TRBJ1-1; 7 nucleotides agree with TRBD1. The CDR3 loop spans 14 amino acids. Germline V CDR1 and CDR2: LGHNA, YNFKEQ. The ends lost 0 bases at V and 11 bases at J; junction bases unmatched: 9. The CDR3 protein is CASSQDRWDSRAFF. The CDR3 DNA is TGTGCCAGCAGCCAAGATCGGTGGGACAGCCGGGCTTTCTTT.

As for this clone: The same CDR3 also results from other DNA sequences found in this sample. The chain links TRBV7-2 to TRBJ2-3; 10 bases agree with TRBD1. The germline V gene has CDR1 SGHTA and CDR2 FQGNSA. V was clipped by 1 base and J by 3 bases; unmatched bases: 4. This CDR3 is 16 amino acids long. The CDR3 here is CASSLEGQGRTDTQYF. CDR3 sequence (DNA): TGTGCCAGCAGCTTAGAGGGACAGGGGAGGACAGATACGCAGTATTTT. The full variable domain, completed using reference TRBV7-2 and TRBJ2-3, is GAGVSQSPSNKVTEKGKDVELRCDPISGHTALYWYRQSLGQGLEFLIYFQGNSAPDKSGLPSDRFSAERTGGSVSTLTIQRTQQEDSAVYLCASSLEGQGRTDTQYFGPGTRLTVL.

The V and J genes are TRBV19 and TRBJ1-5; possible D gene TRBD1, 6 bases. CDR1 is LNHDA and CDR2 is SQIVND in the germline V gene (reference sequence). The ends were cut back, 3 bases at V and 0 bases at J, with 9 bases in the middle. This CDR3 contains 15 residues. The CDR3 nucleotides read TGTGCCAGTAGTATGGGACACTATAGCAATCAGCCCCAGCATTTT. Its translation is CASSMGHYSNQPQHF.

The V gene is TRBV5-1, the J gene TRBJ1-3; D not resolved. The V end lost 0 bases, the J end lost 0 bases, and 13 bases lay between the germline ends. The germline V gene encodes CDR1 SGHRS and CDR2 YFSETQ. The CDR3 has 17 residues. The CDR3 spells CASSLGGSGFSGNTIYF. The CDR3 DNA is TGCGCCAGCAGCTTGGGCGGCAGTGGATTCTCTGGAAACACCATATATTTT. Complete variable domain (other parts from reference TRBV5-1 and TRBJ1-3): KAGVTQTPRYLIKTRGQQVTLSCSPISGHRSVSWYQQTPGQGLQFLFEYFSETQRNKGNFPGRFSGRQFSNSRSEMNVSTLELGDSALYLCASSLGGSGFSGNTIYFGEGSWLTVV.

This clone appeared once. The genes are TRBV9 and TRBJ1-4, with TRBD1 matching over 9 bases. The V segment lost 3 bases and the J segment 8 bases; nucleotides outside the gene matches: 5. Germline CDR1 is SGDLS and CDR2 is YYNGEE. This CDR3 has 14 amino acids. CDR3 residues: CASSAGQGREKLFF. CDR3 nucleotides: TGTGCCAGCAGCGCCGGACAGGGGAGGGAAAAACTGTTTTTT.

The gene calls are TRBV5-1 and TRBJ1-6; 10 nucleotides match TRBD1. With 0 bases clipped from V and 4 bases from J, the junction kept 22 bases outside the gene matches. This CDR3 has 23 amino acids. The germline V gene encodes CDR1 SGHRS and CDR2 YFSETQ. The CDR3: CASSLVRGGGTGDPKGYNSPLHF. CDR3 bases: TGCGCCAGCAGCTTGGTACGAGGGGGAGGGACAGGGGATCCAAAAGGATATAATTCACCCCTCCACTTT. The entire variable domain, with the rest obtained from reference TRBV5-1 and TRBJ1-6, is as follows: KAGVTQTPRYLIKTRGQQVTLSCSPISGHRSVSWYQQTPGQGLQFLFEYFSETQRNKGNFPGRFSGRQFSNSRSEMNVSTLELGDSALYLCASSLVRGGGTGDPKGYNSPLHFGNGTRLTVT.

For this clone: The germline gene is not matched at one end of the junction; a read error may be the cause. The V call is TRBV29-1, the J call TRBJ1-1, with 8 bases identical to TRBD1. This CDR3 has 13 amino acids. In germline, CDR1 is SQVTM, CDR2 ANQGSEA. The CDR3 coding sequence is TGCAGCGTCGAAGGACAGGGCGAGACTGAAGCTTTCTTT. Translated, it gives CSVEGQGETEAFF.

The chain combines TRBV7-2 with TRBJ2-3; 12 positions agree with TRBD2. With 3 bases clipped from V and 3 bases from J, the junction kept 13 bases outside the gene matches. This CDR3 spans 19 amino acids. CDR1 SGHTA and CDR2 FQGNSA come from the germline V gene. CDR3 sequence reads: CASSFIWPLAGGRTDTQYF. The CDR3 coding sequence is TGTGCCAGCAGCTTCATTTGGCCTCTAGCGGGGGGGCGTACAGATACGCAGTATTTT.

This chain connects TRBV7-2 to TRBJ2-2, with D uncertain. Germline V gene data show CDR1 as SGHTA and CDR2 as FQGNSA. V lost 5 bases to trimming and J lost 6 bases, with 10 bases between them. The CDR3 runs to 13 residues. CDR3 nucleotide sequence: TGTGCCAGCAGCCTGTCCCCGTCCGGGGAGCTGTTTTTT. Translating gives CASSLSPSGELFF.

The CDR3 protein is CASSGQIPRAFF. The CDR3 nucleotides are TGTGCCAGCAGTGGACAGATCCCTAGAGCTTTCTTT. This rearrangement joins TRBV2 to TRBJ1-1; possibly TRBD1 for D (5 bases). The V end was cut by 4 bases, the J end by 10 bases, with 13 bases between. The CDR3 length is 12 residues. In germline, CDR1 is SNHLY, CDR2 FYNNEI.

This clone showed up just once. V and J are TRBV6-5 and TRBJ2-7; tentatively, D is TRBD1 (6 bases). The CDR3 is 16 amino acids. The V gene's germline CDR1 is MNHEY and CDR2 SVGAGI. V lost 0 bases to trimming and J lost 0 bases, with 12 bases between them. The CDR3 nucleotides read TGTGCCAGCAGTTACTCCGCGACAGGCCGCTCCTACGAGCAGTACTTC. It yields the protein CASSYSATGRSYEQYF.

CDR3 in DNA: TGTGCCAGCAGTTCCTGGACAGGCCAAGAGACCCAGTACTTC. The encoded protein is CASSSWTGQETQYF. This chain links TRBV27 with TRBJ2-5; the match to TRBD1 covers 7 bases. CDR3 length equals 14 residues. Per germline, CDR1 MNHEY and CDR2 SMNVEV (reference sequence). The J segment lost 1 base and the V segment lost 4 bases, leaving 3 bases of the junction unmatched.

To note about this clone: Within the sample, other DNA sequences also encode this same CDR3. In nucleotides, the CDR3 is TGTGCCAGCAGCGACGCTTACGGGCTAGCGGGGGAGCTGTTTTTT. Residues: CASSDAYGLAGELFF. V gene TRBV9 combines with J gene TRBJ2-2; D perhaps matches TRBD2 (6 bases). The CDR3 totals 15 residues. V was cut by 3 bases and J by 8 bases, with 17 bases left in between. Germline V CDR1 and CDR2: SGDLS, YYNGEE.

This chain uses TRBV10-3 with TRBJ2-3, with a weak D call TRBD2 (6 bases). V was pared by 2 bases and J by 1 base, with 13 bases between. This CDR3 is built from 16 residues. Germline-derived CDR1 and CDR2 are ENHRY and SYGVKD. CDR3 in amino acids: CAISEGGIRGTDTQYF. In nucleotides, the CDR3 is TGTGCCATCAGTGAGGGGGGGATTCGGGGCACAGATACGCAGTATTTT.

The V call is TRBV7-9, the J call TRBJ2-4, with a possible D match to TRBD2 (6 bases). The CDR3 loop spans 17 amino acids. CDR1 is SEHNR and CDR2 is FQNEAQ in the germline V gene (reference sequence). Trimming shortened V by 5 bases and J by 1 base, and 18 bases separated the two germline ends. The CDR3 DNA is TGTGCCAGCAGCCGTCCGGGACTTGGGAAGGCCAAAAACATTCAGTACTTC. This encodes CASSRPGLGKAKNIQYF.

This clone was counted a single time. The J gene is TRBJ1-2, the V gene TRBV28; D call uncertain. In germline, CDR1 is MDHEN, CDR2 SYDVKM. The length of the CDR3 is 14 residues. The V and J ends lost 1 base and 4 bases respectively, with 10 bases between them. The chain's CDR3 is CASSLFRGLYGYTF. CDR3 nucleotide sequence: TGTGCCAGCAGTTTATTCCGGGGTCTCTATGGCTACACCTTC.

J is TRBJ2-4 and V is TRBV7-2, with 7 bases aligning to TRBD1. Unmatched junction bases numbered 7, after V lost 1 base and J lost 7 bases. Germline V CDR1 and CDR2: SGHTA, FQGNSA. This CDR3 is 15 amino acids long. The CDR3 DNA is TGTGCCAGCAGCTTAGAAGTAGGGACAGTGAACATTCAGTACTTC. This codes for CASSLEVGTVNIQYF.

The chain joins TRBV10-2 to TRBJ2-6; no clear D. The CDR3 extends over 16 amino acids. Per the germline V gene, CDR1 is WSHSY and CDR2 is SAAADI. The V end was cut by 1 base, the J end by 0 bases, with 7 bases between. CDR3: CASSELNLSGANVLTF. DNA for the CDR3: TGCGCCAGCAGTGAGTTAAATCTCTCTGGGGCCAACGTCCTGACTTTC.

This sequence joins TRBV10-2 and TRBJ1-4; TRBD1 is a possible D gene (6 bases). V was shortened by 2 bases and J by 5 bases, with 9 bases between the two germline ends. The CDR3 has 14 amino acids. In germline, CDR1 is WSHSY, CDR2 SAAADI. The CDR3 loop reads CASSEGTPNEKLFF. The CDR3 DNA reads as TGCGCCAGCAGTGAGGGGACACCAAATGAAAAACTGTTTTTT.

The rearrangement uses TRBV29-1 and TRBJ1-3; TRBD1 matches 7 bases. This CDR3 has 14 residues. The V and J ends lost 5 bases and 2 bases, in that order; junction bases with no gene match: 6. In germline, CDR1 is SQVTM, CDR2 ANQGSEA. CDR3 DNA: TGCAGCGTTACAGGGGAGGTGGCTGGAAACACCATATATTTT. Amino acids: CSVTGEVAGNTIYF.

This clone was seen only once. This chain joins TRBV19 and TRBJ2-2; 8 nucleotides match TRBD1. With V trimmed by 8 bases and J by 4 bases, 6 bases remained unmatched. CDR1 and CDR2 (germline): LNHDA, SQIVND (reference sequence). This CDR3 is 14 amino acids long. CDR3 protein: CASQKTGGTGELFF. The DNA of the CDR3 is TGTGCCAGTCAAAAAACAGGGGGCACCGGGGAGCTGTTTTTT.

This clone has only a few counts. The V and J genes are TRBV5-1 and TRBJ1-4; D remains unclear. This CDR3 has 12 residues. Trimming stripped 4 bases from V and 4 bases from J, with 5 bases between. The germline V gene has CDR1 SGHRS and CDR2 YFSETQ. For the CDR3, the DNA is TGCGCCAGCAGCGTCGGTAATGAAAAACTGTTTTTT. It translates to CASSVGNEKLFF.